The present T cell receptor beta chain was sequenced within a study of blood T cell repertoires in COVID-19. The wider study: The study drew acute and convalescent COVID-19 samples from the United States, Italy and Spain. T cells, B-cell-depleted T cells, or PBMCs provided the cDNA or gDNA that served as material.

The length of the CDR3 is 15 residues. The trim removed 0 bases at V and 4 bases at J, leaving 5 bases unmatched. The V gene's germline CDR1 is SGHTA and CDR2 FQGTGA. The method was immunoSEQ multiplex PCR; TCRdb's version includes in-frame clones alone and lacks a portion of them. The repertoire consists of more than 300,000 clones, with roughly 89% occurring once and the leading ten covering under 1.1%. The chain employs TRBV7-3 and TRBJ1-2; 7 bases map to TRBD1. The TCR sequence derives from a woman aged 40 to 55 with COVID-19, enrolled during active disease. Sequenced material: peripheral blood. CDR3 sequence: CASSLTGQAVYGYTF. CDR3 nucleotide sequence: TGTGCCAGCAGCTTAACAGGACAGGCGGTCTATGGCTACACCTTC.